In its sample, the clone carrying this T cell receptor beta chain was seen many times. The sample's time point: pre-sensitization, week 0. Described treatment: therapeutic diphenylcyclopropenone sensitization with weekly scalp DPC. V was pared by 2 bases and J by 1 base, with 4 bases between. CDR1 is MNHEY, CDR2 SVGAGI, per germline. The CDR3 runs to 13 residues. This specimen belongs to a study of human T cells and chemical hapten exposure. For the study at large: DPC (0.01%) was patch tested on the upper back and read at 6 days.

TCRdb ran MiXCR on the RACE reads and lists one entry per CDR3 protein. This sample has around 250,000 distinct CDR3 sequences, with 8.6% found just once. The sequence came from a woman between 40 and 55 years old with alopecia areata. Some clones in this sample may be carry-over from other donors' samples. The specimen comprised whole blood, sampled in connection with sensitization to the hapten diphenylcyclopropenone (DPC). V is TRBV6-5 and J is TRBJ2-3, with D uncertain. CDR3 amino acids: CASSYRGTDTQYF. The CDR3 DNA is TGTGCCAGCAGTTACAGAGGCACAGATACGCAGTATTTT.